The clone carrying this TCR beta chain was picked up a small number of times. J was trimmed by 3 bases and V by 6 bases; bases with no gene match: 6. Germline V gene data show CDR1 as SQVTM and CDR2 as ANQGSEA. The CDR3 has 13 residues. This record belongs to a study of patients and donors after allogeneic stem cell transplantation. MiXCR was run by TCRdb on the RT-PCR reads, yielding one entry per CDR3 protein. The profile covers hundreds of thousands of distinct CDR3 sequences, with under 20% appearing a single time and 7.2% taken by the ten largest. The TCR originated in a human donor who was either an allogeneic HSCT recipient or a stem cell or donor lymphocyte infusion donor (not recorded which). It is not recorded whose cells these are; they may come from a transplant donor. The chain joins TRBV29-1 to TRBJ1-1, with 8 positions matching TRBD1. The sample comprised blood, either unsorted or a sorted T cell fraction (not recorded which). The CDR3 nucleotides are TGCAGCGTCAGAATACAGGGGGACACTGAAGCTTTCTTT. This encodes CSVRIQGDTEAFF.